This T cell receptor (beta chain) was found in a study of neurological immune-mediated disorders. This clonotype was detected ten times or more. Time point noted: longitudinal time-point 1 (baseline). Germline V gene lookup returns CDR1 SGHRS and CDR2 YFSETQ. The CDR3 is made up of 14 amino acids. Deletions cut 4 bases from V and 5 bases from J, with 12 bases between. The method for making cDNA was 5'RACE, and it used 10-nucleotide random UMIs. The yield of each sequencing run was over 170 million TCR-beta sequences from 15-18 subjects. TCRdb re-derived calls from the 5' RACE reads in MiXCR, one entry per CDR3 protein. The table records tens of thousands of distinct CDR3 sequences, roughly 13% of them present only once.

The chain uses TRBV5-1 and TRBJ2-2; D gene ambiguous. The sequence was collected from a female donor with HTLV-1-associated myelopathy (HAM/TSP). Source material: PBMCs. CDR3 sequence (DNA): TGCGCCAGCAGCCCACCCCCTCCAACCGGGGAGCTGTTTTTT. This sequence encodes CASSPPPPTGELFF. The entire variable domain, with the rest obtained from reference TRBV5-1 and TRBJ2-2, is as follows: KAGVTQTPRYLIKTRGQQVTLSCSPISGHRSVSWYQQTPGQGLQFLFEYFSETQRNKGNFPGRFSGRQFSNSRSEMNVSTLELGDSALYLCASSPPPPTGELFFGEGSRLTVL.